Each of the 9 T cell receptor beta chains below was sequenced from the same sample in a study of blood T cell repertoires in COVID-19. The repertoire was sequenced with immunoSEQ multiplex PCR; TCRdb's copy has only in-frame clones and lacks some. The sample yields a few hundred thousand clones, about 80% seen once. The sample taken for sequencing was PBMCs or T cells enriched from blood (not recorded which). These receptors originate from a man between 40 and 49 years old who had recovered from COVID-19.

The rearrangement links TRBV14 to TRBJ1-5; 8 bases are shared with TRBD1. The CDR3 runs to 18 residues. V lost 0 bases, J lost 5 bases, and 12 bases stayed unmatched. Germline CDR1 is SGHDN and CDR2 is FVKESK. CDR3 loop: CASSQDKVHRGIDQPQHF. In nucleotides, the CDR3 is TGTGCCAGCAGCCAAGATAAAGTCCACAGGGGGATCGATCAGCCCCAGCATTTT.

This chain connects TRBV7-8 to TRBJ1-3, with TRBD1 matching over 8 bases. Per the germline V gene, CDR1 is SGHVS and CDR2 is FQNEAQ. V lost 5 bases and J lost 4; bases outside the gene matches: 7. This CDR3 has 15 amino acids. The CDR3 sequence: CASSRGTGRGNTIYF. CDR3 nucleotide sequence: TGTGCCAGCAGCAGGGGGACAGGAAGAGGAAACACCATATATTTT.

The DNA of the CDR3 is TGTGCCAGCAGCCCATCAGGGGCAGGTATCAGGGCCCAGCATTTT. This codes for CASSPSGAGIRAQHF. The chain employs TRBV7-2 and TRBJ1-5; D perhaps matches TRBD1 (6 bases). Germline V CDR1 and CDR2: SGHTA, FQGNSA. V lost 5 bases and J 11 bases, leaving 22 bases between the germline ends. The CDR3 has 15 residues.

The chain's CDR3 is CASSQEQSNYGYTF. The CDR3 coding sequence is TGTGCCAGCAGCCAAGAACAATCTAACTATGGCTACACCTTC. This chain joins TRBV4-2 and TRBJ1-2; no clear D. With 0 bases removed from V and 0 bases from J, the gap between germline ends came to 5 bases. Germline CDR1 reads LGHNA; CDR2 reads YNFKEQ. This CDR3 contains 14 residues.

The chain uses TRBV7-9 and TRBJ1-2; no definite D call. Per germline, CDR1 SEHNR and CDR2 FQNEAQ (reference sequence). The V gene lost 1 base and the J gene lost 0 bases, with 12 bases spanning the gap. This CDR3 comprises 16 residues. In DNA, the CDR3 is TGTGCCAGCAGCTTAGGGGGAGTTTTAGCTAACTATGGCTACACCTTC. Its translation: CASSLGGVLANYGYTF.

The chain recombines TRBV27 with TRBJ2-4; D is perhaps TRBD1 (5 bases). Trimming took 0 bases from V and 1 from J, leaving 16 bases between them. This CDR3 is 18 amino acids long. The V gene's germline CDR1 is MNHEY and CDR2 SMNVEV (reference sequence). For the CDR3, the DNA is TGTGCCAGCAGTTTATCGAGTAAGGTAGGGGCGGCCAAAAACATTCAGTACTTC. Its translation: CASSLSSKVGAAKNIQYF.

The chain joins TRBV19 to TRBJ1-1; perhaps TRBD1 as D (6 bases). The germline gives CDR1 LNHDA, CDR2 SQIVND (reference sequence). V gave up 6 bases and J gave up 0 bases, with 11 bases separating them. The CDR3 extends over 14 amino acids. CDR3 sequence (DNA): TGTGCCAGTAGGCCCACAGGGTTGAACACTGAAGCTTTCTTT. The encoded protein is CASRPTGLNTEAFF.

V and J are TRBV3-1 (or the pseudogene TRBV3-2) and TRBJ1-4; a possible D gene is TRBD1 (5 bases). Germline V gene data show CDR1 as LGHDT and CDR2 as YNNKEL (reference sequence). Trimming removed 3 bases at V and 11 bases at J, with 16 bases between. CDR3 size: 14 residues. The CDR3 nucleotides read TGTGCCAGCAGCCATCTCTCTGCCCGGGGGAAACTGTTTTTT. Amino acids: CASSHLSARGKLFF.

V is TRBV2 and J is TRBJ2-2; D call uncertain. From germline, CDR1 is SNHLY and CDR2 FYNNEI. The V end was cut by 4 bases, the J end by 4 bases, with 10 bases between. The CDR3 length is 14 residues. Here the CDR3 reads CASSGIIVTGELFF. The CDR3 DNA follows: TGTGCCAGCAGTGGTATAATAGTCACCGGGGAGCTGTTTTTT.